This TCR beta chain was captured by sequencing in a study of cytomegalovirus exposure and HLA in healthy donors. The PCR employed 60 Vbeta primers together with 13 Jbeta primers. Profiled with immunoSEQ multiplex PCR; TCRdb holds only in-frame clones, not every one. The data contain about 130,000 clones, 70% of them singletons. With 1 base removed from V and 1 base from J, the gap between germline ends came to 7 bases. The CDR3 covers 14 residues. The V gene's germline CDR1 is KGHSH and CDR2 LQKENI. Source material: PBMCs. V and J are TRBV18 and TRBJ2-5, with no clear D. This clonotype was sampled from a woman aged 55-70 years in good health and CMV-seropositive. CDR3 in amino acids: CASSPRHSQETQYF. The CDR3 DNA reads as TGTGCCAGCTCACCACGGCACAGCCAAGAGACCCAGTACTTC.